What follows is one T cell receptor (beta chain) and its context. This clonotype has at least ten counts. Its antigen specificity is not known. The record has no base qualities; no much larger clone is one base away. V is pared back by 1 base and J by 3 bases, with 11 bases lying between the germline termini. Reading from cysteine to phenylalanine, the CDR3 counts 14 amino acids. Of the read, only the CDR3 DNA is kept; its 42 bases are in frame from base 1. The germline V gene (reference sequence) specifies SGHNT as CDR1 and YYREEE as CDR2. Instrument on record: Illumina HiSeq 2500. Quantitative 5'-RACE with molecular barcodes was used to prepare TCR beta libraries. Concerning the study's data processing: A new computational method based on a probabilistic model of VDJ rearrangement was used to identify disease-linked TCR variants. TCRdb passed the public sequencing reads through fastp at Q25 and MiXCR, retaining productive beta sequences. Rows with a matching CDR3 protein are joined into one entry that keeps the most common DNA and genes. Here the V and J calls rest on TCRdb's processing, not on the authors' analysis. The sample table shows approximately 520,000 distinct CDR3 sequences, and approximately 5% are seen once. 3% to 4% of the sample goes to the ten largest clones.

The data belong to a study of CD8 T cells in ankylosing spondylitis (dated by TCRdb to 2016 to 2017). Context from the whole study: The study profiled T cell receptor beta repertoires in healthy donors and ankylosing spondylitis patients to find disease-linked TCR variants. Samples of peripheral blood were taken, and for ankylosing spondylitis patients, synovial fluid was collected as well. The full study cohort comprised about 25 ankylosing spondylitis patients and some 100 healthy donors. Results the study describes overall, beyond this receptor: Some motif variants had previously been reported in the synovial fluid and blood of reactive arthritis patients, which suggests shared mechanisms of disease initiation. The disease-linked clones were reported as significantly enriched in matched synovial fluid samples from ankylosing spondylitis patients. Blood from ankylosing spondylitis patients appeared to be characterized by a TCR beta motif composed of 7 to 9 highly homologous amino acid variants. A CD8+ phenotype was shown by the disease-linked clones, which were found at relatively low frequencies in peripheral blood.

The chain uses TRBV5-4 and TRBJ2-7; a weak D assignment points to TRBD2 (5 bases agree). The source material was blood, either unsorted or a sorted T cell fraction (not recorded which). The clonotype comes from a male donor with ankylosing spondylitis. The CDR3 in this case is CASSLQAVSYEQYF. The sequenced DNA is TGTGCCAGCAGCTTGCAAGCGGTTAGCTACGAGCAGTACTTC.